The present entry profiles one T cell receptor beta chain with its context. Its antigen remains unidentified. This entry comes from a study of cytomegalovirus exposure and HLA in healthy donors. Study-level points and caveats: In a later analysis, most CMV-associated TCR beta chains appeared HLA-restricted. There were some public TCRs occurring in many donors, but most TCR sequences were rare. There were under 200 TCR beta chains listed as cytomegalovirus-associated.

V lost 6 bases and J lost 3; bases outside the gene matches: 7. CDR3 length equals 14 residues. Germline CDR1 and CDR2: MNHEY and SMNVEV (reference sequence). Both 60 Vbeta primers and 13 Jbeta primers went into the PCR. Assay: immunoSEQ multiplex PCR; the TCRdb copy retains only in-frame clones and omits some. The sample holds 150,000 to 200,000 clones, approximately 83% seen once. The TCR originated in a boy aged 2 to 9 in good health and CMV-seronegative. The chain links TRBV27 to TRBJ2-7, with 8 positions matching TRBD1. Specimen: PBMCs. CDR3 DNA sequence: TGTGCCAGCAGCAGGGGGCGCCGCTACTACGAGCAGTACTTC. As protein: CASSRGRRYYEQYF.